This T cell receptor (beta chain) was sequenced in a study of beta chain features in type 1 diabetes. Study results and limitations: Researchers report that Type 1 diabetes patients had moderately but significantly shorter TCRB CDR3s across all four CD4+ subsets.

Central memory, naive, regulatory and stem cell-like memory CD4+ cells were sorted by CD45RO/CCR7/CD25/CD127/CD95/CD27. Expressed TCRB transcripts got sequenced, as all isolated RNA was reverse transcribed. TCRdb keeps only in-frame clones here, not all; method: immunoSEQ multiplex PCR. This sample has some 350,000 clones, with approximately 13% found just once. Remarks on this clone: The antigen remains unidentified.

The V segment lost 2 bases and the J segment 6 bases; nucleotides outside the gene matches: 8. The CDR3 spans 15 residues. From germline, CDR1 is SGHAT and CDR2 FQNNGV. The sample consisted of naive CD4+ T cells from blood. The J gene is TRBJ2-5, the V gene TRBV11-2; 8 bases are a match to TRBD1. The receptor's source is a woman under 30 with type 1 diabetes. The CDR3 here is CASSLNTDRAKTQYF. CDR3 in DNA: TGTGCCAGCAGCTTAAATACGGACAGGGCAAAGACCCAGTACTTC.